The rows below give T cell receptor beta chains drawn from one sample of a study of regulatory T cells in long-lasting Graves disease. TCRdb re-called the multiplex PCR reads with MiXCR, one entry per CDR3 protein. Of 240,000 or so distinct CDR3 sequences listed, around 20% were seen once; the top ten hold approximately 15%. Sequenced here: peripheral blood mononuclear cells (PBMCs), sampled at new diagnosis, from a patient treated with antithyroid drugs. Receptors were obtained from a female donor with Graves disease. Both conserved end residues are trimmed from each CDR3.

V gene,CDR3 protein
TRBV5-1,ASSLGRSLANTGELF
TRBV19,ASRGGDSSGNRPQH
TRBV7-3,ASSLSSGVYGYT
TRBV18,ASSPLQSGNEQF
TRBV7-3,ASSLSGQGMGTQY
TRBV5-6,ASSPSGRADYNEQF
TRBV6-1,ASRQGKDSPLH
TRBV18,ASSPGTEQNSPLH
TRBV7-2,ASTKHRDRGPYEQY
TRBV5-1,ASSLSSGRVTGELF
TRBV7-3,ASSLRVFATNEKLF
TRBV12-3/TRBV12-4,ASSPGLVGSYEQY
TRBV7-2,ASSTQGRVASYNERF
TRBV7-9,ASGNYEQY
TRBV2,ASSRLGGYEQY
TRBV10-1,ASSEGGSPYNEQF
TRBV27,ASSLRLDYEQYFGPVSDTQY
TRBV4-3,ASSHSTGQTNSPLH
TRBV2,ASSRDRGFWKF
TRBV2,ASSPRDGYQPQH
TRBV19,ASSIRTNTEAF
TRBV24-1,ATSDSRGNNEKLF
TRBV2,AVNTATGDEQF
TRBV4-1,ASSQVVGVYEQY
TRBV30,AWDRDFYGYT
TRBV3-1,ASSPPATDTQY
TRBV4-2,ASSQDVTGNKPQH
TRBV6-1,ASAPAGGQPQH
TRBV20-1,SARDPSSGPDAAQY
TRBV6-2/TRBV6-3,ASSYPFSGNTIY
TRBV27,ASSHRTSGGMDTQY
TRBV10-3,AISAPERGAYNEQF
TRBV6-5,ASSYAEREGYT
TRBV6-9,ASSSGQGTPYEQY
TRBV11-3,ASSLEGTLGTQY
TRBV18,ASSEQGIHARNQPQH
TRBV6-1,ASSEVYNEQF
TRBV6-1,ASRLRREVDGYT
TRBV5-4,ASSPYRDSYEQY
TRBV20-1,SAGGLGVRYEQY
TRBV19,ASSMVVRETQY
TRBV30,AWSTVSTDTQY
TRBV11-1,ASSRGVGETQY
TRBV20-1,SAPRGGAYEQY
TRBV5-1,ASSLDDRVGNQPQH
TRBV18,ASSPADGSNQPQH
TRBV28,ASSSQAGLVNSPLH
TRBV2,ASRSGTGVDEQY
TRBV9,ASQRGHSSSYEQY
TRBV5-1,ASSFGIKGETQY
TRBV5-6,ASSFVSGNYGYT
TRBV20-1,SIPNLLSGYT
TRBV19,ASMRGPYNEQF
TRBV6-4,ASSAGTGVTEAF
TRBV12-3/TRBV12-4,ASSFKFRDTSLPGNTGELF